In this sample, the clone carrying this T cell receptor beta chain is medium-sized. Before thyroid surgery, none of the patients had received any treatment. The data stem from a study of metastatic and nonmetastatic thyroid tumors. On the study more broadly: Repertoires of blood and of tissue (tumor or nodule) from malignant and benign thyroid patients were compared.

TCRdb reprocessed the PCR reads via MiXCR. The table includes tens of thousands of clones, roughly 20% detected once. CDR3 length: 14 residues. Trimming took off 4 bases at V and 8 bases at J, with 15 bases between the two ends. Specimen: blood. The clonotype was recovered from a female donor with papillary thyroid cancer or a benign thyroid nodule (not recorded which). Some clones in this sample may be carry-over from other donors' samples. This chain uses TRBV12-3 or TRBV12-4 with TRBJ2-1; TRBD2 is a possible D gene (6 bases). The CDR3 region has the DNA TGTGCCAGCAGTTACGGGACTCTTCATTATGAGCAGTTCTTC. Translating it yields CASSYGTLHYEQFF.